The clone carrying this T cell receptor beta chain was recorded only once. No antigen is known for it. The CDR3 is 15 residues long. Deletions cut 4 bases from V and 0 bases from J, with 12 bases between. Germline V gene sequence: CDR1 SGHRS, CDR2 YFSETQ. This entry comes from a study of immune cell composition in non-small cell lung cancer. Overall study results and limits: Smoking pack-years did not significantly correlate with tumour TCR-beta clonality. Tumour-reactive clones were not shown to match dominant in vivo tumour clones.

The repertoire was sequenced with immunoSEQ multiplex PCR; TCRdb's copy has only in-frame clones and lacks some. The data show around 13,000 clones, 73% seen once. The sequence was collected from a human donor with non-small cell lung cancer. Specimen: lung tumor tissue. The chain links TRBV5-1 to TRBJ2-3; D possibly corresponds to TRBD2 (5 bases). DNA of the CDR3: TGCGCCAGCAGCACACGGGGTATTAGCACAGATACGCAGTATTTT. This codes for CASSTRGISTDTQYF.